The clone carrying this T cell receptor (beta chain) came up a few times. The source of the sample is a study of control samples from healthy donors and cancer patients. The CDR3 contains 16 residues. The V segment lost 7 bases and the J segment 2 bases; nucleotides outside the gene matches: 11. The germline CDR1 and CDR2 sequences are SNHLY and FYNNEI. Libraries were prepared by immunoSEQ multiplex PCR; TCRdb keeps only in-frame clonotypes and omits some of them. Altogether about 120,000 clones are present, 88% being singletons, with the ten largest covering under 2.5%. V gene TRBV2 combines with J gene TRBJ1-3; 7 bases line up with TRBD1. The sample taken for sequencing was blood. The source is a woman in her seventies in good health. CDR3 sequence: CASIQGGQLPGNTIYF. Here the CDR3 DNA reads TGTGCCAGCATCCAGGGGGGACAACTACCTGGAAACACCATATATTTT. Full variable domain (missing parts from reference TRBV2 and TRBJ1-3): EPEVTQTPSHQVTQMGQEVILRCVPISNHLYFYWYRQILGQKVEFLVSFYNNEISEKSEIFDDQFSVERPDGSNFTLKIRSTKLEDSAMYFCASIQGGQLPGNTIYFGEGSWLTVV.